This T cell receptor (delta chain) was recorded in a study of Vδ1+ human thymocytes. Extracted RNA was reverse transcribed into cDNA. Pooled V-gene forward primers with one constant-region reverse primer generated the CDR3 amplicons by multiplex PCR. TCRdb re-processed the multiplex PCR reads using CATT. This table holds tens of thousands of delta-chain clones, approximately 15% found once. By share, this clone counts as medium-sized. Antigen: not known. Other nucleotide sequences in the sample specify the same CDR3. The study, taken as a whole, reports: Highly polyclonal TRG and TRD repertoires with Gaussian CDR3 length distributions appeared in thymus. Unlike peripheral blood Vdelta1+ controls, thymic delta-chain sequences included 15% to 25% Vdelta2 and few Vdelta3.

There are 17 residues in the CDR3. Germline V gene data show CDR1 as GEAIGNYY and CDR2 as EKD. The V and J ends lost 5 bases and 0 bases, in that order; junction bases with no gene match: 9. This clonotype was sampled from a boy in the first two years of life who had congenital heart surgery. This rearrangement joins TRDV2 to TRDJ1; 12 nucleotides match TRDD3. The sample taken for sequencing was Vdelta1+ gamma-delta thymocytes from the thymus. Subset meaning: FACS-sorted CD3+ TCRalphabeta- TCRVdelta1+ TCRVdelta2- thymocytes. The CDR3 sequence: CACGAGGYGLYTDKLIF. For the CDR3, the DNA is TGTGCCTGTGGGGCTGGGGGATACGGCCTGTACACCGATAAACTCATCTTT.